The clone carrying this T cell receptor beta chain was counted once. The CDR3 has 14 residues. Trimming stripped 3 bases from V and 5 bases from J, with 10 bases between. Germline V gives CDR1 WNHNN, CDR2 SYGVQD (reference sequence). The entry originates in a study of shared clonotypes between healthy human individuals. Assay used: immunoSEQ multiplex PCR; TCRdb lists only in-frame clones, some missing. The repertoire holds 2 million to 2.5 million clones, with approximately 94% as singletons. The sample consisted of naive CD4+ T cells from PBMCs. Indicated subset: CD45RA+ positively selected. The chain recombines TRBV10-1 with TRBJ2-2; D is perhaps TRBD1 (6 bases). The TCR originated in a man aged 18 to 35 in good health. Some clones in this sample may be carry-over from other donors' samples. CDR3 in amino acids: CASSDRGRTGELFF. The CDR3 DNA reads TGCGCCAGCAGTGATAGGGGGAGAACCGGGGAGCTGTTTTTT.